The clone carrying this T cell receptor (beta chain) was recorded once. Its antigen is still unknown. With V trimmed by 0 bases and J by 7 bases, 5 bases remained unmatched. The CDR3 extends over 15 amino acids. The V gene's germline CDR1 is KGHSH and CDR2 LQKENI. The record originates from a study of radiotherapy plus CTLA-4 blockade in lung cancer. Study-wide results and limits: Best predicting response, reportedly, were early blood T cell clone dynamics, with interferon-beta.

Clones were read by immunoSEQ multiplex PCR, and TCRdb kept only the in-frame ones, dropping some. The repertoire consists of tens of thousands of clones, with approximately 76% occurring once and the leading ten covering 16%. The chain uses TRBV18 and TRBJ1-4; TRBD1 matches at 7 bases. Sequences were derived from peripheral blood, sampled from a patient treated with radiotherapy plus ipilimumab. The sequence derives from a human donor with non-small cell lung cancer whose response to radiotherapy plus ipilimumab could not be evaluated. Some clones in this sample may be carry-over from other donors' samples. The CDR3 loop is CASSPPSSGGEKLFF. CDR3 nucleotide sequence: TGTGCCAGCTCACCACCAAGCTCAGGGGGTGAAAAACTGTTTTTT.